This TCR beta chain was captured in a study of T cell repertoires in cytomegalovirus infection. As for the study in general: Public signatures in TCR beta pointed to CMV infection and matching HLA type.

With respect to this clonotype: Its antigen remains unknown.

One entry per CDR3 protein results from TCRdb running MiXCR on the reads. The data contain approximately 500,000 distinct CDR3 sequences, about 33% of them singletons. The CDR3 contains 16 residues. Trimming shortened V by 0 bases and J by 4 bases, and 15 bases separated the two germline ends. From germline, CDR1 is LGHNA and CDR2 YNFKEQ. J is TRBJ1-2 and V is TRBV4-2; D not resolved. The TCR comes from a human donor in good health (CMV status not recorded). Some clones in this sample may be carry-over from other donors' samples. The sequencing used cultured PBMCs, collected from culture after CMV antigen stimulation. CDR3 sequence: CASSQDALVSSYGYTF. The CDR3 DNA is TGTGCCAGCAGCCAAGATGCACTTGTCTCGAGCTATGGCTACACCTTC.